This is a list of T cell receptor beta chains from one sample in a study of cytomegalovirus exposure and HLA in healthy donors. Clones were sequenced by immunoSEQ multiplex PCR, and TCRdb holds only the in-frame ones, with some missing. The listing contains 95,000 to 150,000 clones. Sequences were obtained from PBMCs. The receptors come from a man aged 40-49 years in good health and CMV-seronegative. Each CDR3 is given without its conserved first and last residue. Fields, in order: V gene, J gene, D gene, CDR3 protein. D genes are given only for firm matches.

v_gene: TRBV2; j_gene: TRBJ2-7; d_gene: TRBD1; CDR3aa: ASRDRGASYEQY
v_gene: TRBV9; j_gene: TRBJ2-2; d_gene: TRBD2; CDR3aa: ASSVGLASNTGELF
v_gene: TRBV11-2; j_gene: TRBJ1-2; d_gene: .; CDR3aa: ASSLVPTGGYT
v_gene: TRBV29-1; j_gene: TRBJ1-3; d_gene: .; CDR3aa: SVENPGGAFGNTIY
v_gene: TRBV11-2; j_gene: TRBJ2-2; d_gene: TRBD2; CDR3aa: ASSQTGRDTGELF
v_gene: TRBV6-4; j_gene: TRBJ2-1; d_gene: .; CDR3aa: ASSDFPGLEQF
v_gene: TRBV4-1; j_gene: TRBJ2-7; d_gene: TRBD1; CDR3aa: ASSQEDRESHEQY
v_gene: TRBV4-1; j_gene: TRBJ1-2; d_gene: TRBD1; CDR3aa: ASSQVTGQGTHT
v_gene: TRBV5-4; j_gene: TRBJ1-2; d_gene: .; CDR3aa: ASSLTTAAYGYT
v_gene: TRBV7-2; j_gene: TRBJ1-2; d_gene: TRBD1; CDR3aa: ASSRTGGAGYT
v_gene: TRBV7-8; j_gene: TRBJ2-1; d_gene: TRBD2; CDR3aa: ASSSSTSGRSLGKGLEQF
v_gene: TRBV5-1; j_gene: TRBJ1-1; d_gene: .; CDR3aa: ASSSKPQGWTEAF
v_gene: TRBV21-1; j_gene: TRBJ1-2; d_gene: .; CDR3aa: ASSTPPGTGTYGYT
v_gene: TRBV5-8; j_gene: TRBJ2-3; d_gene: TRBD1; CDR3aa: ASSEDRGKADTQY
v_gene: TRBV15; j_gene: TRBJ1-1; d_gene: TRBD1; CDR3aa: ATSRGGATGGTEAF
v_gene: TRBV18; j_gene: TRBJ2-1; d_gene: .; CDR3aa: ASGGAGLYNEQF